The 26 T cell receptor beta chains below were found in one sample sequenced in a study of blood T cell repertoires in COVID-19. TCRdb's copy holds only in-frame clones and misses some; the assay was immunoSEQ multiplex PCR. The sample shows under 75,000 clones, roughly 90% of them seen only once. The sample comprised peripheral blood. Receptors were obtained from a man aged 55 to 70 with active COVID-19.

This chain joins TRBV4-1 and TRBJ1-1; 8 positions match TRBD1. CDR3 length equals 14 residues. Germline V gene lookup returns CDR1 MGHRA and CDR2 YSYEKL. The ends lost 4 bases at V and 11 bases at J; junction bases unmatched: 12. The DNA for the CDR3 is TGCGCCAGCAGCCCCGGGACAGGCTACGCGGGCGCTTTCTTT. Its translation is CASSPGTGYAGAFF.

V gene TRBV5-1 combines with J gene TRBJ2-7; D may be TRBD1 (6 bases). The germline V and J ends were trimmed by 4 bases and 2 bases, with 13 bases remaining between them. Germline V gene lookup returns CDR1 SGHRS and CDR2 YFSETQ. This CDR3 comprises 14 residues. The DNA for the CDR3 is TGCGCCAGCAGCCTGGAGGACAGCGCCTACGAGCAGTACTTC. This encodes CASSLEDSAYEQYF.

The chain has TRBV4-1 and TRBJ1-3, with D possibly TRBD1 on 6 matching bases. CDR3 size: 19 residues. V gave up 0 bases and J gave up 4 bases, with 22 bases separating them. The germline CDR1 and CDR2 sequences are MGHRA and YSYEKL. CDR3 amino acids: CASSQDWRDRITGGNTIYF. The CDR3 nucleotides read TGCGCCAGCAGCCAAGATTGGCGCGACAGGATTACGGGGGGAAACACCATATATTTT.

The rearrangement uses TRBV5-6 and TRBJ2-5; TRBD2 agrees at 12 bases. J was trimmed by 4 bases and V by 2 bases; bases with no gene match: 9. The CDR3 sequence is 17 residues long. Germline CDR1 and CDR2: SGHDT and YYEEEE. The CDR3 nucleotides read TGTGCCAGCAGCTTCCTTACTAGCGGGGGGAATTTAGAGACCCAGTACTTC. Translated, it gives CASSFLTSGGNLETQYF.

The CDR3 coding sequence is TGTGCCAGCGGGACTAGCGGACAAGAGACCCAGTACTTC. It is translated as CASGTSGQETQYF. The chain joins TRBV12-3 or TRBV12-4 to TRBJ2-5; 11 nucleotides line up with TRBD2. This CDR3 region has 13 residues. V was pared by 8 bases and J by 2 bases, with 1 base of the junction left unmatched.

This chain joins TRBV19 and TRBJ2-7; 10 positions match TRBD2. Germline-derived CDR1 and CDR2 are LNHDA and SQIVND (reference sequence). This CDR3 has 15 amino acids. V lost 6 bases to trimming and J lost 4 bases; unmatched junction nucleotides: 9. CDR3 sequence: CASSTSGALRYEQYF. The CDR3 coding sequence is TGTGCCAGTAGCACTAGCGGGGCTCTTCGATACGAGCAGTACTTC.

V is TRBV19 and J is TRBJ2-5; tentative D call: TRBD1 (7 bases). Trimming pared 3 bases from V and 1 base from J, leaving 18 bases between. This CDR3 region has 17 residues. Germline CDR1 is LNHDA and CDR2 is SQIVND (reference sequence). CDR3 in amino acids: CASSIGGGVKSQETQYF. CDR3 in DNA: TGTGCCAGTAGTATTGGAGGGGGCGTCAAATCCCAAGAGACCCAGTACTTC.

The J gene is TRBJ2-1, the V gene TRBV6-2 or TRBV6-3; D may be TRBD2 (6 bases). Trimming shortened V by 2 bases and J by 4 bases, and 15 bases separated the two germline ends. Per germline, CDR1 MNHEY and CDR2 SVGEGT. The CDR3 has 16 amino acids. CDR3 in amino acids: CASSYRPGLLYNEQFF. The DNA for the CDR3 is TGTGCCAGCAGTTACAGACCGGGACTCTTATACAATGAGCAGTTCTTC.

V gene TRBV28 combines with J gene TRBJ2-7; TRBD2 might be the D (6 bases). CDR1 MDHEN and CDR2 SYDVKM come from the germline V gene. V dropped 3 bases and J dropped 1 base, with 7 bases sitting between them. CDR3 length: 13 amino acids. The CDR3 loop is CASSLAGSYEQYF. In nucleotides, the CDR3 is TGTGCCAGCAGTTTGGCGGGATCCTACGAGCAGTACTTC.

The chain links TRBV19 to TRBJ2-1, with 8 bases matching TRBD2. The CDR3 runs 13 residues. Germline V gives CDR1 LNHDA, CDR2 SQIVND (reference sequence). V trimming: 5 bases; J trimming: 12 bases; junction bases outside the gene matches: 9. The CDR3 loop is CASSGPGGAGQFF. The DNA of the CDR3 is TGTGCCAGTAGTGGCCCCGGGGGGGCCGGGCAGTTCTTC.

The chain uses TRBV5-1 and TRBJ2-7; D might be TRBD1 (5 bases). Looked up from germline, CDR1 is SGHRS and CDR2 is YFSETQ. Trimming removed 2 bases from V and 3 bases from J, with 6 bases in between. This CDR3 contains 12 residues. The CDR3 reads CASSFQGYEQYF. CDR3 DNA: TGCGCCAGCAGCTTCCAGGGCTACGAGCAGTACTTC.

This chain links TRBV19 with TRBJ2-2; tentative D call: TRBD1 (6 bases). Germline CDR1 LNHDA, CDR2 SQIVND (reference sequence). The CDR3 is 16 residues long. The V and J ends lost 2 bases and 3 bases respectively, with 13 bases between them. CDR3 coding DNA: TGTGCCAGTAGTATAAGGGGCAGGGGATACACCGGGGAGCTGTTTTTT. Its protein product is CASSIRGRGYTGELFF. The entire variable domain, with the rest obtained from reference TRBV19 and TRBJ2-2, is as follows: DGGITQSPKYLFRKEGQNVTLSCEQNLNHDAMYWYRQDPGQGLRLIYYSQIVNDFQKGDIAEGYSVSREKKESFPLTVTSAQKNPTAFYLCASSIRGRGYTGELFFGEGSRLTVL.

V usage is TRBV3-1 (or the pseudogene TRBV3-2) and J usage is TRBJ2-7; 7 bases map to TRBD1. The germline V gene has CDR1 LGHDT and CDR2 YNNKEL (reference sequence). Unmatched junction bases numbered 4, after V lost 5 bases and J lost 0 bases. This CDR3 has 14 residues. This CDR3 is CASSKDRYSYEQYF. The CDR3 bases are TGTGCCAGCAGCAAGGACAGGTACTCCTACGAGCAGTACTTC.

The rearrangement uses TRBV19 and TRBJ2-5; 11 bases map to TRBD2. The length of the CDR3 is 16 residues. V dropped 3 bases and J dropped 5; count of bases not matched to a gene: 8. CDR1 is LNHDA and CDR2 is SQIVND in the germline V gene (reference sequence). For the CDR3, the DNA is TGTGCCAGTAGTATCACGACTAGCGGGGCGGGGGAGACCCAGTACTTC. Its translation is CASSITTSGAGETQYF.

The CDR3 loop reads CASMTGTPSYEQYF. CDR3 DNA sequence: TGTGCCAGCATGACCGGGACTCCCTCCTACGAGCAGTACTTC. The genes are TRBV28 and TRBJ2-7; possible D gene TRBD2, 6 bases. This CDR3 is built from 14 residues. Germline CDR1 and CDR2: MDHEN and SYDVKM. V shed 7 bases and J shed 0 bases, with 13 bases lying between them.

This clone has only one observation. The chain has TRBV27 and TRBJ2-4, with D possibly TRBD1 on 5 matching bases. Trimming cost V 0 bases and J 9 bases, with 12 bases left between them. The CDR3 has 14 residues. Germline values: CDR1 MNHEY, CDR2 SMNVEV (reference sequence). In DNA form, the CDR3 reads TGTGCCAGCAGTTTATCTCCCCCCACAGGCATTCAGTACTTC. This sequence encodes CASSLSPPTGIQYF.

The rearrangement uses TRBV28 and TRBJ2-7, with 7 bases lining up with TRBD1. This CDR3 contains 14 residues. The J segment lost 2 bases and the V segment lost 4 bases, leaving 5 bases of the junction unmatched. The germline CDR1 and CDR2 sequences are MDHEN and SYDVKM. The CDR3 loop is CASSSGQLTYEQYF. In DNA, the CDR3 is TGTGCCAGCAGTTCGGGACAGCTTACCTACGAGCAGTACTTC.

The V and J genes are TRBV11-3 and TRBJ2-1; 8 bases are a match to TRBD1. Per germline, CDR1 SGHNT and CDR2 YENEEA. The V gene end was trimmed by 1 base and the J gene end by 10 bases; junction bases not matched to a gene: 3. The CDR3 contains 13 residues. CDR3 in amino acids: CASSLADRGEQFF. In DNA, the CDR3 is TGTGCCAGCAGCTTAGCCGACAGGGGAGAGCAGTTCTTC. The variable domain in full, with the rest retrieved from reference TRBV11-3 and TRBJ2-1, is EAGVVQSPRYKIIEKKQPVAFWCNPISGHNTLYWYLQNLGQGPELLIRYENEEAVDDSQLPKDRFSAERLKGVDSTLKIQPAELGDSAVYLCASSLADRGEQFFGPGTRLTVL.

The V and J genes are TRBV5-6 and TRBJ2-4; no definite D call. CDR1 and CDR2 from the germline V gene are SGHDT and YYEEEE. This CDR3 is built from 16 residues. The germline V and J ends were trimmed by 3 bases and 0 bases, with 13 bases remaining between them. DNA for the CDR3: TGTGCCAGCAGCTCGTACAGCTTCCTAGCCAAAAACATTCAGTACTTC. It specifies CASSSYSFLAKNIQYF. Combining the CDR3 with reference TRBV5-6 and TRBJ2-4 gives the whole variable domain DAGVTQSPTHLIKTRGQQVTLRCSPKSGHDTVSWYQQALGQGPQFIFQYYEEEERQRGNFPDRFSGHQFPNYSSELNVNALLLGDSALYLCASSSYSFLAKNIQYFGAGTRLSVL.

V and J are TRBV5-1 and TRBJ2-7, with D possibly matching TRBD2 (7 bases). The CDR3 is made up of 15 amino acids. The V end was cut by 3 bases, the J end by 2 bases, with 15 bases between. Germline V gene data show CDR1 as SGHRS and CDR2 as YFSETQ. The chain's CDR3 is CASSSLGEGAYEQYF. In DNA, the CDR3 is TGCGCCAGCAGCTCCTTAGGGGAGGGGGCCTACGAGCAGTACTTC.

The J gene is TRBJ2-2, the V gene TRBV2; TRBD1 agrees at 8 bases. Germline CDR1 reads SNHLY; CDR2 reads FYNNEI. This CDR3 has 15 residues. V was clipped by 7 bases and J by 5 bases; unmatched bases: 9. The CDR3 sequence is CASILGQGNTGELFF. CDR3 DNA: TGTGCCAGCATCCTCGGACAGGGAAATACCGGGGAGCTGTTTTTT.

The chain couples TRBV6-4 to TRBJ2-1; D unresolved. Trimming took off 2 bases at V and 9 bases at J, with 8 bases between the two ends. The CDR3 spans 12 residues. Germline CDR1 is MRHNA and CDR2 is SNTAGT. CDR3 coding DNA: TGTGCCAGCAGTGACCACTATGGTGAGCAGTTCTTC. Its protein product is CASSDHYGEQFF.

The chain couples TRBV27 to TRBJ1-1; 9 positions match TRBD1. Germline CDR1 reads MNHEY; CDR2 reads SMNVEV (reference sequence). The V segment lost 6 bases and the J segment 5 bases; nucleotides outside the gene matches: 25. The CDR3 loop spans 20 amino acids. The CDR3 loop is CASRTRGGQPGQGIRTEAFF. The CDR3 nucleotides are TGTGCCAGCAGAACTAGAGGGGGCCAGCCGGGACAGGGTATTAGAACTGAAGCTTTCTTT.

J is TRBJ2-1 and V is TRBV15, with D tentatively TRBD2 (5 bases). CDR3 length: 16 amino acids. CDR1 and CDR2 (germline): LNHNV, YYDKDF (reference sequence). V was shortened by 4 bases and J by 3 bases, with 16 bases between the two germline ends. The chain's CDR3 is CATSKTGPGNYNEQFF. As DNA, the CDR3 is TGTGCCACCAGCAAAACCGGGCCCGGGAACTACAATGAGCAGTTCTTC.

V gene TRBV7-6 combines with J gene TRBJ2-7, with TRBD2 as a possible D gene (5 bases). V was pared by 4 bases and J by 7 bases, with 17 bases between. The CDR3 extends over 14 amino acids. Germline-derived CDR1 and CDR2 are SGHVS and FNYEAQ. The CDR3 DNA follows: TGTGCCAGCAGCTCCGTCCCAAAACGGGGTGAGCAGTACTTC. Its protein is CASSSVPKRGEQYF.

DNA for the CDR3: TGTGCCAGCAGTCCCACTTATAGCGAGGGTACCTACGAGCAGTACTTC. It translates to CASSPTYSEGTYEQYF. V usage is TRBV28 and J usage is TRBJ2-7, with D possibly being TRBD2 (5 bases). The germline CDR1 and CDR2 sequences are MDHEN and SYDVKM. Trimming left V 5 bases short and J 2 bases short, with 19 bases between. The CDR3 runs 16 residues.